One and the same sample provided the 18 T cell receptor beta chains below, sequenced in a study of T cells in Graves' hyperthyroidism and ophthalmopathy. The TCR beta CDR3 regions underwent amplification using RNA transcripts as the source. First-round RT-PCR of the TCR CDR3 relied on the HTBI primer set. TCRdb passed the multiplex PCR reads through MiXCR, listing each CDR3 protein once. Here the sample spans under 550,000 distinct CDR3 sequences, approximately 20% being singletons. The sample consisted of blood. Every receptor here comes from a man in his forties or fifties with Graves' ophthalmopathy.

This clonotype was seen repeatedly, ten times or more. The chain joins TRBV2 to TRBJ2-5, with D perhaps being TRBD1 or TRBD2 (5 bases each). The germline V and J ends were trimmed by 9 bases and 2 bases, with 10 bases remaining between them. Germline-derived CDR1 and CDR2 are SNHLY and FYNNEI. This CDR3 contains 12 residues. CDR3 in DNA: TGTGCCAGACAGGACTCGCAAGAGACCCAGTACTTC. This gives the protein CARQDSQETQYF.

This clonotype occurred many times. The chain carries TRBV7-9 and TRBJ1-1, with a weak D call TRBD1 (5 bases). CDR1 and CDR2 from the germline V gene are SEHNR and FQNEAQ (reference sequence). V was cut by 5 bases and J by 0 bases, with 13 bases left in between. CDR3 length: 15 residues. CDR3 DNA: TGTGCCAGCAGCCCCCCCGACAGCCTGAACACTGAAGCTTTCTTT. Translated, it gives CASSPPDSLNTEAFF.

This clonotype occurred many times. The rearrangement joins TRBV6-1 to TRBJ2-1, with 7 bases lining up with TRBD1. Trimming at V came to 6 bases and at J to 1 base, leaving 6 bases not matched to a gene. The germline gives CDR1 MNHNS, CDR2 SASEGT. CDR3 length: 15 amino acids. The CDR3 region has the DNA TGTGCCAGCAGCCCCCACAGGGGATCCTACAATGAGCAGTTCTTC. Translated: CASSPHRGSYNEQFF.

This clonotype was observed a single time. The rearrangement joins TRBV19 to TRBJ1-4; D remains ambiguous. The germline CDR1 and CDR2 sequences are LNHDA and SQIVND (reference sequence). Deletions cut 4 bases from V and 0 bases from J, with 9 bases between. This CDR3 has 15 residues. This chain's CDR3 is CASSTASATNEKLFF. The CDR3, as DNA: TGTGCCAGTAGTACAGCGTCGGCAACTAATGAAAAACTGTTTTTT.

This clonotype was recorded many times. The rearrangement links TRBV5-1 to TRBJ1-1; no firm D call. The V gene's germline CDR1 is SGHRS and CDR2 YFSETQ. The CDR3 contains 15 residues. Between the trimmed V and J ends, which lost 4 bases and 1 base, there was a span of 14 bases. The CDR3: CASSPRGAQNTEAFF. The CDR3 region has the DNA TGCGCCAGCAGCCCTCGAGGAGCCCAGAACACTGAAGCTTTCTTT.

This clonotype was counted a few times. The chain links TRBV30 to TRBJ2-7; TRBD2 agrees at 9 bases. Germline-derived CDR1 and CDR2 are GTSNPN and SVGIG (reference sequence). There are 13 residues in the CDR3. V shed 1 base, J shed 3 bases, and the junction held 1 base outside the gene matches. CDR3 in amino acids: CAWSGSGGYEQYF. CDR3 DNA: TGTGCCTGGAGTGGTAGCGGGGGCTACGAGCAGTACTTC. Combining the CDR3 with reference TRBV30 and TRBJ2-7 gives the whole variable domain SQTIHQWPATLVQPVGSPLSLECTVEGTSNPNLYWYRQAAGRGLQLLFYSVGIGQISSEVPQNLSASRPQDRQFILSSKKLLLSDSGFYLCAWSGSGGYEQYFGPGTRLTVT.

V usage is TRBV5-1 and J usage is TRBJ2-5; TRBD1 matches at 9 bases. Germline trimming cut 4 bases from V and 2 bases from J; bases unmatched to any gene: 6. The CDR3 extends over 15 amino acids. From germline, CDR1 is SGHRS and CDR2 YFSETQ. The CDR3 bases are TGCGCCAGCAGCGGGGGACAGGGAGCTCAAGAGACCCAGTACTTC. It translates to CASSGGQGAQETQYF.

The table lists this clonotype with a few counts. CDR3 protein: CASSHPRGTEAFF. The CDR3, as DNA: TGTGCCAGCAGTCATCCTAGGGGCACTGAAGCTTTCTTT. The chain joins TRBV6-1 to TRBJ1-1; weak D call: TRBD1 (5 bases). V lost 5 bases and J 4 bases, leaving 11 bases between the germline ends. This CDR3 region has 13 residues. Germline V gene sequence: CDR1 MNHNS, CDR2 SASEGT.

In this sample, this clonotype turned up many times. The chain's CDR3 is CASSSGKSDTQYF. As DNA, the CDR3 is TGTGCCAGCAGCTCAGGGAAGTCAGATACGCAGTATTTT. The V and J genes are TRBV7-2 and TRBJ2-3, with D possibly matching TRBD1 (5 bases). Germline lookup yields CDR1 SGHTA and CDR2 FQGNSA. V was clipped by 4 bases and J by 4 bases, with 9 bases between them. The CDR3 is made up of 13 amino acids.

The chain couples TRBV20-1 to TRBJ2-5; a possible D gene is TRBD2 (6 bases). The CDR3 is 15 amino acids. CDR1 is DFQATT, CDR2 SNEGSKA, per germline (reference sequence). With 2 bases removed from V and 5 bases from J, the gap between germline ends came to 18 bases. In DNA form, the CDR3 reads TGCAGTGCTAGACTCGGCAAGGGCGGGGCGGAGACCCAGTACTTC. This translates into CSARLGKGGAETQYF.

The CDR3 DNA follows: TGCGCCAGCAGCTACGGTTTGTGGGACAGGGTGGGCAATGAGCAGTTCTTC. This codes for CASSYGLWDRVGNEQFF. The J gene is TRBJ2-1, the V gene TRBV5-1; 9 nucleotides match TRBD1. The CDR3 is 17 amino acids. V was clipped by 3 bases and J by 6 bases; unmatched bases: 13. Germline CDR1 SGHRS, CDR2 YFSETQ.

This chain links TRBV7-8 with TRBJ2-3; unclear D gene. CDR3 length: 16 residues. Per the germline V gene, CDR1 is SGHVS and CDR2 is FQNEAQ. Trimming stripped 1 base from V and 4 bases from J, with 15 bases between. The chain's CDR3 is CASSLGPEASADTQYF. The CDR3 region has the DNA TGTGCCAGCAGCTTAGGGCCAGAGGCTTCGGCAGATACGCAGTATTTT. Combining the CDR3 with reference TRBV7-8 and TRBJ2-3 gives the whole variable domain GAGVSQSPRYKVAKRGQDVALRCDPISGHVSLFWYQQALGQGPEFLTYFQNEAQLDKSGLPSDRFFAERPEGSVSTLKIQRTQQEDSAVYLCASSLGPEASADTQYFGPGTRLTVL.

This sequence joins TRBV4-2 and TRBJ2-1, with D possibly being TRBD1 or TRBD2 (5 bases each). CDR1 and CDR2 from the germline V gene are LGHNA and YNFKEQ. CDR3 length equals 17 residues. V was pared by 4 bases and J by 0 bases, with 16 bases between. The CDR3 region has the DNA TGTGCCAGCAGCCGGGGGAGAGCGGCAAGCTCCTACAATGAGCAGTTCTTC. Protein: CASSRGRAASSYNEQFF.

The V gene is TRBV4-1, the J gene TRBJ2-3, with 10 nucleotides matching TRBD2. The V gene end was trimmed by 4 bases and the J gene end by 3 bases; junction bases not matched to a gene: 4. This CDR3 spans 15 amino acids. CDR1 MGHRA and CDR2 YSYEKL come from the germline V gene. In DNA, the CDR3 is TGCGCCAGCAGCCCTAGCGGGGGATTAACAGATACGCAGTATTTT. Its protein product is CASSPSGGLTDTQYF.

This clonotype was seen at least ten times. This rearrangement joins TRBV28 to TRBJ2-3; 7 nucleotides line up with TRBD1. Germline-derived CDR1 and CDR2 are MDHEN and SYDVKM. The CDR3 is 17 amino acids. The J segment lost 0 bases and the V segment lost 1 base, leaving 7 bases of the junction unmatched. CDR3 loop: CASSLFSKGASTDTQYF. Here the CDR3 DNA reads TGTGCCAGCAGTTTATTTAGTAAGGGGGCGAGCACAGATACGCAGTATTTT.

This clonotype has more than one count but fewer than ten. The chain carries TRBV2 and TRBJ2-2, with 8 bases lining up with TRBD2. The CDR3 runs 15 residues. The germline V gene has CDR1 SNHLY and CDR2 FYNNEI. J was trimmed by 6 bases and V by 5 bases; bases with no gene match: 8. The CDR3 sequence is CASSTPGGGAGELFF. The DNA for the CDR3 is TGTGCCAGCAGTACCCCGGGAGGGGGGGCCGGGGAGCTGTTTTTT. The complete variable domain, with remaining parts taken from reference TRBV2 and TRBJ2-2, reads EPEVTQTPSHQVTQMGQEVILRCVPISNHLYFYWYRQILGQKVEFLVSFYNNEISEKSEIFDDQFSVERPDGSNFTLKIRSTKLEDSAMYFCASSTPGGGAGELFFGEGSRLTVL.

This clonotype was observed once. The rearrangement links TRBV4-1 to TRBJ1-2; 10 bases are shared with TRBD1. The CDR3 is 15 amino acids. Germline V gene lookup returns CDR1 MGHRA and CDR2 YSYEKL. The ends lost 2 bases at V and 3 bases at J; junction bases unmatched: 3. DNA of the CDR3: TGCGCCAGCAGCCAACGACAGGGGGCTGACTATGGCTACACCTTC. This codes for CASSQRQGADYGYTF.

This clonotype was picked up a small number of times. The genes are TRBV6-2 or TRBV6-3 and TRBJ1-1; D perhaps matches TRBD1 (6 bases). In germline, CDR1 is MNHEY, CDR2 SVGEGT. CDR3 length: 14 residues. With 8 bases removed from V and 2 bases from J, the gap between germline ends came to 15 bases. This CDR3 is CASSSDRINTEAFF. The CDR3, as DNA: TGTGCCAGCTCCTCGGACAGAATAAACACTGAAGCTTTCTTT.